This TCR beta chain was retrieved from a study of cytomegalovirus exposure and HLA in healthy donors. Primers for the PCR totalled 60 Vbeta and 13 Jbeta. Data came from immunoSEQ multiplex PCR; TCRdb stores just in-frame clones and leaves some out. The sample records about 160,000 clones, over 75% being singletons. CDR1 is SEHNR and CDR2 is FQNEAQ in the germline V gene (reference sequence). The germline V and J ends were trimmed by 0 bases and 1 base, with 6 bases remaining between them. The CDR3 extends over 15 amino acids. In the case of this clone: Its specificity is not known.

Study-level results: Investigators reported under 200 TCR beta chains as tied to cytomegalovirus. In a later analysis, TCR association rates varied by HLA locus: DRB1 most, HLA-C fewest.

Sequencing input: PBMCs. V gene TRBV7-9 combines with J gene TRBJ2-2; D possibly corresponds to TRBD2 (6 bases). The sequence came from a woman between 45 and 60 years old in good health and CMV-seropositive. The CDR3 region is CASSLAGGNTGELFF. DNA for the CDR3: TGTGCCAGCAGCTTAGCGGGGGGGAACACCGGGGAGCTGTTTTTT. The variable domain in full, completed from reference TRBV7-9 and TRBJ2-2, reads DTGVSQNPRHKITKRGQNVTFRCDPISEHNRLYWYRQTLGQGPEFLTYFQNEAQLEKSRLLSDRFSAERPKGSFSTLEIQRTEQGDSAMYLCASSLAGGNTGELFFGEGSRLTVL.